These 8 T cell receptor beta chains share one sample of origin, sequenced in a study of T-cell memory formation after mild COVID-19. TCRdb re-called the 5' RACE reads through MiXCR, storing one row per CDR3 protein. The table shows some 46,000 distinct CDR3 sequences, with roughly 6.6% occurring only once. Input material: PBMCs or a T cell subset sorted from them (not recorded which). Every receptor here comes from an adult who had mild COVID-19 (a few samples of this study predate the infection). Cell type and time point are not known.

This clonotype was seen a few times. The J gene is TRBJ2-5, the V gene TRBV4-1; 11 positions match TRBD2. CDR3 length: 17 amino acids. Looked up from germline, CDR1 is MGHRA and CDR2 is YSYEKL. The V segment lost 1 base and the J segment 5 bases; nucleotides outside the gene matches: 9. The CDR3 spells CASSQAVAGGPGETQYF. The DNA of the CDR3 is TGCGCCAGCAGCCAAGCGGTAGCGGGAGGGCCAGGGGAGACCCAGTACTTC.

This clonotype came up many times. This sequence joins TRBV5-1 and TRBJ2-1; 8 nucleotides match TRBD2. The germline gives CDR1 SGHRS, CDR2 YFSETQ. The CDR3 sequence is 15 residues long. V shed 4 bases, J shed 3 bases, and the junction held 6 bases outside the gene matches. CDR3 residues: CASSRPSGGYNEQFF. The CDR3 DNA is TGCGCCAGCAGCCGGCCCAGCGGGGGCTACAATGAGCAGTTCTTC.

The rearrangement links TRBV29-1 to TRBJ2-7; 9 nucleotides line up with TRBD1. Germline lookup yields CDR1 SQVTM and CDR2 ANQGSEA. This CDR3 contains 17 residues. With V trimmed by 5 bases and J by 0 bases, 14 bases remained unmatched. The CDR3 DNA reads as TGCAGCGTTCTTCGACAAACAGGGGGCCCAAGCTCCTACGAGCAGTACTTC. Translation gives CSVLRQTGGPSSYEQYF.

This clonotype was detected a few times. The CDR3 spells CASSVGQGATNEKLFF. The CDR3, as DNA: TGCGCCAGCAGCGTTGGACAGGGGGCAACTAATGAAAAACTGTTTTTT. This chain links TRBV5-1 with TRBJ1-4; TRBD1 aligns across 10 bases. The germline V gene encodes CDR1 SGHRS and CDR2 YFSETQ. V was clipped by 4 bases and J by 0 bases; unmatched bases: 3. This CDR3 has 16 residues. Variable domain in full (rest from reference TRBV5-1 and TRBJ1-4): KAGVTQTPRYLIKTRGQQVTLSCSPISGHRSVSWYQQTPGQGLQFLFEYFSETQRNKGNFPGRFSGRQFSNSRSEMNVSTLELGDSALYLCASSVGQGATNEKLFFGSGTQLSVL.

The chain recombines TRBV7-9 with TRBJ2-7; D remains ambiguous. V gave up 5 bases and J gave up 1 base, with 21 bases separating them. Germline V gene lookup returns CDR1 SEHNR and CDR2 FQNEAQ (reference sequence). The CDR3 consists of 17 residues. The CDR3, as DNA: TGTGCCAGCAGCCTTATCGGGCGGTCAGGCAGATCCTACGAGCAGTACTTC. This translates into CASSLIGRSGRSYEQYF.

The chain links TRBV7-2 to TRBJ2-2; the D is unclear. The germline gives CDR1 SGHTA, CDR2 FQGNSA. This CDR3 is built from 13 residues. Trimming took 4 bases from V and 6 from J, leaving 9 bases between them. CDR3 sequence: CASSYMGSGELFF. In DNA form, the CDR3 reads TGTGCCAGCAGCTACATGGGGTCCGGGGAGCTGTTTTTT.

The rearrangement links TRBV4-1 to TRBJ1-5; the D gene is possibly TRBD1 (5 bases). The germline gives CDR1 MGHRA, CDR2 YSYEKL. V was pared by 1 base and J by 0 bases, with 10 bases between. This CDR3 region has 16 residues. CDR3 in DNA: TGCGCCAGCAGCCAAGGGACACCTTATAGCAATCAGCCCCAGCATTTT. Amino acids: CASSQGTPYSNQPQHF.

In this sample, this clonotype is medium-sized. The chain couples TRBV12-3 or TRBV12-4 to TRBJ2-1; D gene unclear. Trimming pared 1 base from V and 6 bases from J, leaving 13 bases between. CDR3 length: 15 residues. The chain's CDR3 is CASSLGGPSVNEQFF. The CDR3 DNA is TGTGCCAGCAGTTTAGGTGGGCCTTCTGTCAATGAGCAGTTCTTC.